This T cell receptor (beta chain) was observed in a study of blood T cell repertoires in COVID-19. Study as a whole: The United States, Italy and Spain supplied acute and convalescent COVID-19 samples. The cDNA or gDNA used as material had been derived from T cells, B-cell-depleted T cells, or PBMCs.

The V and J ends lost 3 bases and 7 bases respectively, with 10 bases between them. The CDR3 length is 13 residues. Enrolled through a virtual design, the participants were between 18 and 89 years of age and came from about two dozen US areas. Participants' own reports of clinical history determined their cohort assignment. Sequencing used immunoSEQ multiplex PCR; TCRdb keeps in-frame clones, though not all of them. The sample shows some 490,000 clones, about 88% of them seen only once. Sequences were obtained from PBMCs or T cells enriched from blood (not recorded which). The sequence derives from a woman between 55 and 75 years old who had recovered from COVID-19. The chain employs TRBV12-3 or TRBV12-4 and TRBJ2-1; D gene ambiguous. Here the CDR3 DNA reads TGTGCCAGCAGTTTGGGCTACCCTAATGAGCAGTTCTTC. Its translation is CASSLGYPNEQFF.